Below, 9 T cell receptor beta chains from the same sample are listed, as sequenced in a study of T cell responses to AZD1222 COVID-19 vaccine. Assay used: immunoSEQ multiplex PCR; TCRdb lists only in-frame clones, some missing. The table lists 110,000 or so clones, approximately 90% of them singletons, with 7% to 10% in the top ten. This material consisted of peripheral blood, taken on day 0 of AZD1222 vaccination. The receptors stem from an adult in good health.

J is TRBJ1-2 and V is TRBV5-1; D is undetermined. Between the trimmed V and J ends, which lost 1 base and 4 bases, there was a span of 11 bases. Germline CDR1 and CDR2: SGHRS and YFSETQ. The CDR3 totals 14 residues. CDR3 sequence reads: CASSLSGEAYGYTF. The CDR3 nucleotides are TGCGCCAGCAGCTTGAGTGGGGAGGCCTATGGCTACACCTTC.

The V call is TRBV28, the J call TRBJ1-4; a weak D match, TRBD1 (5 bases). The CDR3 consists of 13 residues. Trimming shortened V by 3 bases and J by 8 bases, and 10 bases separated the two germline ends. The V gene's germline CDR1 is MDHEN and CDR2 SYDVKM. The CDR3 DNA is TGTGCCAGCAGTTTTGGGGCGACGGAAAAACTGTTTTTT. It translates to CASSFGATEKLFF.

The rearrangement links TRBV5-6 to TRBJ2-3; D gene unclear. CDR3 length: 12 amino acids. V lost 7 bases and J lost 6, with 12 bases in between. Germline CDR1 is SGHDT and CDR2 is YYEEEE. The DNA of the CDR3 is TGTGCCAGCGGGCCCCCCTGGGATACGCAGTATTTT. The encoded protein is CASGPPWDTQYF.

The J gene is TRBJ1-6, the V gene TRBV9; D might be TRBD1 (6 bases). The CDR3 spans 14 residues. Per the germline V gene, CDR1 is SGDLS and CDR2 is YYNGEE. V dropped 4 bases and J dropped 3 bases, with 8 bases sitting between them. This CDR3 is CASSRDIYNSPLHF. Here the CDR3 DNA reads TGTGCCAGCAGCCGGGACATCTATAATTCACCCCTCCACTTT.

The CDR3 protein is CAWTGQGQGDEQFF. The CDR3 DNA reads TGTGCCTGGACAGGACAGGGCCAGGGGGATGAGCAGTTCTTC. The rearrangement uses TRBV30 and TRBJ2-1; 8 positions agree with TRBD1. The germline V gene has CDR1 GTSNPN and CDR2 SVGIG (reference sequence). J lost 8 bases, V lost 4 bases, and 10 bases had no gene match. The CDR3 totals 14 residues.

The CDR3 DNA reads TGCGCCAGCAGCGACAAGGGACAGGGGAACCCCAATGAGCAGTTCTTC. It encodes CASSDKGQGNPNEQFF. This chain connects TRBV10-1 to TRBJ2-1, with 10 bases identical to TRBD1. The CDR3 sequence is 16 residues long. J gave up 6 bases and V 6 bases, and 11 bases lay outside the gene matches. Germline V gene lookup returns CDR1 WNHNN and CDR2 SYGVQD (reference sequence).

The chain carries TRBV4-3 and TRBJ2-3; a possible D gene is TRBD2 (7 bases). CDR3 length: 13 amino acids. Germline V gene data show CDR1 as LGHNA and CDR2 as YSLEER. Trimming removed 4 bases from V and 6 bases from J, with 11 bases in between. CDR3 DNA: TGCGCCAGCAGCCCTGAGGGGGGGGATACGCAGTATTTT. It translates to CASSPEGGDTQYF.

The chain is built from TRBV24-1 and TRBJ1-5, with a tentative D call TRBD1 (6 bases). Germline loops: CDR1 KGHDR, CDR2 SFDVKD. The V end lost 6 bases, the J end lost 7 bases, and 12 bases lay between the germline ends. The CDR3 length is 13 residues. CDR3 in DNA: TGTGCCACCAGTAGTTTACAGGGCCAGCCCCAGCATTTT. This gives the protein CATSSLQGQPQHF.

The chain's CDR3 is CASSPDAGPYNEQFF. The DNA for the CDR3 is TGTGCCAGCAGCCCTGACGCAGGGCCTTACAATGAGCAGTTCTTC. V usage is TRBV7-3 and J usage is TRBJ2-1, with D possibly matching TRBD1 (5 bases). V lost 5 bases and J lost 4, with 15 bases in between. CDR3 length equals 15 residues. In germline, CDR1 is SGHTA, CDR2 FQGTGA.